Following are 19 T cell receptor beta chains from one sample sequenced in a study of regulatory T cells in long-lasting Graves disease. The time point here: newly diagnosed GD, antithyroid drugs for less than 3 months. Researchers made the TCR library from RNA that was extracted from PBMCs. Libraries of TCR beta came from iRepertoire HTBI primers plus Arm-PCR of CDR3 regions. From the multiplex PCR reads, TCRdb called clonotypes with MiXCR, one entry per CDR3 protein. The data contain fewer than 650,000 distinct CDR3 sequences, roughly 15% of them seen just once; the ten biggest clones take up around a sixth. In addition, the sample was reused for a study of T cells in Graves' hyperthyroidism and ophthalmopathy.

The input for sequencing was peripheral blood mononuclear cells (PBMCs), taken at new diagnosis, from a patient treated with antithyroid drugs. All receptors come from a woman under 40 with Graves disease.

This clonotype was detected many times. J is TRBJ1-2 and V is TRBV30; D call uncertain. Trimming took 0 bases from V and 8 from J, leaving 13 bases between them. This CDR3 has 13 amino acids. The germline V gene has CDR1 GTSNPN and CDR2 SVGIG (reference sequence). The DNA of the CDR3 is TGTGCCTGGAGTGTAGTAGGGTTGGGAGGCTACACCTTC. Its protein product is CAWSVVGLGGYTF.

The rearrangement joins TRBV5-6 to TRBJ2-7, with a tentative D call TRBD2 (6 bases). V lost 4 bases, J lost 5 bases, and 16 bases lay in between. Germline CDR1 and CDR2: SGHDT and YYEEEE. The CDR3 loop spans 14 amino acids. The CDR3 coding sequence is TGTGCCAGCAGCCCCCTAAGGGAGGTCCACGAGCAGTACTTC. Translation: CASSPLREVHEQYF.

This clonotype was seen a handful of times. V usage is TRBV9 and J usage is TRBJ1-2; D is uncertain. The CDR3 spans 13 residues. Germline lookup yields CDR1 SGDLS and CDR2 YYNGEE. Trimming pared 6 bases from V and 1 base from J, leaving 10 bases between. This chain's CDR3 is CASKDGNNYGYTF. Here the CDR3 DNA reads TGTGCCAGCAAAGATGGAAATAACTATGGCTACACCTTC.

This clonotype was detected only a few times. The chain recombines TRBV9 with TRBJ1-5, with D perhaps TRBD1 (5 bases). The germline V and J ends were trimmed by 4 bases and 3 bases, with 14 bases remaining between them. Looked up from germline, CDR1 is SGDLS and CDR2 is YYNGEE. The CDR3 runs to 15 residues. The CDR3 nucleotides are TGTGCCAGCAGCCGGGACGGTTATTTCAATCAGCCCCAGCATTTT. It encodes CASSRDGYFNQPQHF.

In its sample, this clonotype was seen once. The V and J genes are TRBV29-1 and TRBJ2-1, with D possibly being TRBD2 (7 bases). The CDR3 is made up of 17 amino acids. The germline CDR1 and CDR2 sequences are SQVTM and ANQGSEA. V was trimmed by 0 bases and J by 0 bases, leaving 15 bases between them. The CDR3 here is CSVEDLGGGASYNEQFF. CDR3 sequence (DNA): TGCAGCGTTGAAGATCTTGGGGGGGGGGCCTCCTACAATGAGCAGTTCTTC.

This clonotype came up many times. The CDR3 DNA reads TGCGCCAGCAGCTTTGGGCGGCAGGATAATGAAAAACTGTTTTTT. Encoded protein: CASSFGRQDNEKLFF. V usage is TRBV5-1 and J usage is TRBJ1-4; unclear D gene. V shed 2 bases and J shed 4 bases, with 12 bases lying between them. The CDR3 consists of 15 residues. Per germline, CDR1 SGHRS and CDR2 YFSETQ.

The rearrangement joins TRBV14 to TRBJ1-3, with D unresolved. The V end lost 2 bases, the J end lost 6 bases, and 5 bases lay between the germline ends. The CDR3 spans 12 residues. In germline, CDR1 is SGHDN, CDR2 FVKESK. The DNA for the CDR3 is TGTGCCAGCAGCCAATCGACAAACACCATATATTTT. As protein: CASSQSTNTIYF.

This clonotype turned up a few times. The CDR3, as DNA: TGTGCCAGTAAGCGCATGGCAGGCCGAAACAATGAGCAGTTCTTC. Translation: CASKRMAGRNNEQFF. The V and J genes are TRBV19 and TRBJ2-1; D not resolved. Trimming took off 7 bases at V and 5 bases at J, with 18 bases between the two ends. This CDR3 contains 15 residues. Germline-derived CDR1 and CDR2 are LNHDA and SQIVND (reference sequence). The complete variable domain, with remaining parts taken from reference TRBV19 and TRBJ2-1, reads DGGITQSPKYLFRKEGQNVTLSCEQNLNHDAMYWYRQDPGQGLRLIYYSQIVNDFQKGDIAEGYSVSREKKESFPLTVTSAQKNPTAFYLCASKRMAGRNNEQFFGPGTRLTVL.

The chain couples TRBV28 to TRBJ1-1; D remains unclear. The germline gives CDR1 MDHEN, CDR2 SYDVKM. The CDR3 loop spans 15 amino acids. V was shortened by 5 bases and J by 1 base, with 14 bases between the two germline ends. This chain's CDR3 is CASSEGTGSNTEAFF. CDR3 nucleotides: TGTGCCAGCAGTGAAGGTACGGGATCGAACACTGAAGCTTTCTTT.

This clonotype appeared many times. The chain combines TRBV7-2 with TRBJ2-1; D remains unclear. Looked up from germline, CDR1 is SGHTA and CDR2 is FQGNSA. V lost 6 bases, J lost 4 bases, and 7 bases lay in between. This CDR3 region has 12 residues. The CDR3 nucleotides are TGTGCCAGCAGAAGGATTTACAATGAGCAGTTCTTC. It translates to CASRRIYNEQFF.

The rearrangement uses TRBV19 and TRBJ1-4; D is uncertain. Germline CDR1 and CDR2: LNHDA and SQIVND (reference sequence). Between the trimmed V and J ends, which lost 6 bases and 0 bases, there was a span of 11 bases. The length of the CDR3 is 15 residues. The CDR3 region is CASRPAEATNEKLFF. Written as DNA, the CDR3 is TGTGCCAGTAGGCCCGCCGAGGCAACTAATGAAAAACTGTTTTTT.

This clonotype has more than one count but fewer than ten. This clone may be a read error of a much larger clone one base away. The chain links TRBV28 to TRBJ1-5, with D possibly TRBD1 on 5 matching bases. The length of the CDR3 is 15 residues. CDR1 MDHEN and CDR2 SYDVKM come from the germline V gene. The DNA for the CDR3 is TGTGCCAGCACGCCGGGGGGGGTCCATTTTCAGCCCCGGCATTTT. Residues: CASTPGGVHFQPRHF.

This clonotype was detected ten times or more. CDR3 coding DNA: TGTGCCAGCAGTGCCGGGACAGGGATCTACGAGCAGTACTTC. This codes for CASSAGTGIYEQYF. V is TRBV28 and J is TRBJ2-7; 9 bases are shared with TRBD1. This CDR3 spans 14 amino acids. Germline V gene sequence: CDR1 MDHEN, CDR2 SYDVKM. V was pared by 5 bases and J by 3 bases, with 5 bases of the junction left unmatched.

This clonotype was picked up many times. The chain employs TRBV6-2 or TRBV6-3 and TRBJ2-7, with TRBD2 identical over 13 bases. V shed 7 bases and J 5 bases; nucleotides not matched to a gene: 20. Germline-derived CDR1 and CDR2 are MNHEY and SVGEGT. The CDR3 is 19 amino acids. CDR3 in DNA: TGTGCCAGCAATAGACACGGACTAGCGGGAGATTTTATAAGTAACGAGCAGTACTTC. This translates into CASNRHGLAGDFISNEQYF.

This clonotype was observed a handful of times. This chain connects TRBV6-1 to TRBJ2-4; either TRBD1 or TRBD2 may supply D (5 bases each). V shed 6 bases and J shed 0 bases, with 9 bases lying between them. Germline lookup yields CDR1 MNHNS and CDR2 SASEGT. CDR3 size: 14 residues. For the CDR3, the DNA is TGTGCCAGCAGACGGGACCTAGCCAAAAACATTCAGTACTTC. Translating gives CASRRDLAKNIQYF.

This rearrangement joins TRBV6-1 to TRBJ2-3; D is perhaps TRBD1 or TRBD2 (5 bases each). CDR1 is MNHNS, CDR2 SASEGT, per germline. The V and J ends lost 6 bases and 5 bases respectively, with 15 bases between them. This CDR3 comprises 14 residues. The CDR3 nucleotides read TGTGCCAGCAGAGTCGGGGCCAAAGTAGATACGCAGTATTTT. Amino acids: CASRVGAKVDTQYF.

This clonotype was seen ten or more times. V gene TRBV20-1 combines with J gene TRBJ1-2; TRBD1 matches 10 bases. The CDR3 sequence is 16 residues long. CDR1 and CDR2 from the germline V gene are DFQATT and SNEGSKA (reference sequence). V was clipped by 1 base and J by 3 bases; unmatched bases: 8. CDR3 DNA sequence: TGCAGTGCTAGAGTCCCGGACAGGGGGGATCACTATGGCTACACCTTC. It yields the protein CSARVPDRGDHYGYTF.

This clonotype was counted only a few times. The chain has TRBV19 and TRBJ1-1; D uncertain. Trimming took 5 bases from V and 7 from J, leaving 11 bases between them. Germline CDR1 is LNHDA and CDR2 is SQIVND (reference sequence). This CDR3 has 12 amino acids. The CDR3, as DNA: TGTGCCAGTAGTGCCCAAATGTATGAAGCTTTCTTT. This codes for CASSAQMYEAFF.

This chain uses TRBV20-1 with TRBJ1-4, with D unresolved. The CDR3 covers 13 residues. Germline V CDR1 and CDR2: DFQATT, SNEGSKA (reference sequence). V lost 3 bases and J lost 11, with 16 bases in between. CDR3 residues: CSARSWQSEKLFF. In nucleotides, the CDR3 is TGCAGTGCTAGGTCCTGGCAGTCGGAGAAACTGTTTTTT.